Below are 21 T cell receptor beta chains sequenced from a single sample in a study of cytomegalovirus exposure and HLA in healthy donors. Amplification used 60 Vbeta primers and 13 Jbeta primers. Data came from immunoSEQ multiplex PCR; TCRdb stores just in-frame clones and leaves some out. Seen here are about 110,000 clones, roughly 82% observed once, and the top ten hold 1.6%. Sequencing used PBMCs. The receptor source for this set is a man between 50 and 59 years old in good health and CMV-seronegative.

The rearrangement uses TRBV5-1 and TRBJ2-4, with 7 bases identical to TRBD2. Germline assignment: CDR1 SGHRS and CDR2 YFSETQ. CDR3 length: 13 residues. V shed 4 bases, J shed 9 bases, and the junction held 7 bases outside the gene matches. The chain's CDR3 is CASSAGDDGIQYF. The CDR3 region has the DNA TGCGCCAGCAGCGCGGGGGACGATGGCATTCAGTACTTC.

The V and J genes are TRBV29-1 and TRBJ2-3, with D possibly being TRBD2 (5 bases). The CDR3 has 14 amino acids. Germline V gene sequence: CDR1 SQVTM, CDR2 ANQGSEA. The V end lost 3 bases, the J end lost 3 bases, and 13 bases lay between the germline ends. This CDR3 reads CSVDELDSTDTQYF. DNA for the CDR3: TGCAGCGTTGATGAACTAGATTCGACAGATACGCAGTATTTT.

CDR3 amino acids: CASGRRPGVNTEAFF. CDR3 bases: TGTGCCAGCGGTAGACGACCAGGGGTGAACACTGAAGCTTTCTTT. This chain connects TRBV6-5 to TRBJ1-1; TRBD1 might be the D (6 bases). From germline, CDR1 is MNHEY and CDR2 SVGAGI. The V end lost 8 bases, the J end lost 0 bases, and 16 bases lay between the germline ends. This CDR3 has 15 residues.

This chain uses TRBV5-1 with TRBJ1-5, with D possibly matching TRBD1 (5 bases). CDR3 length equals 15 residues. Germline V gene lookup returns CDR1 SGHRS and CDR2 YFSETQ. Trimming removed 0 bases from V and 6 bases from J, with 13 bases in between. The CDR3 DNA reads TGCGCCAGCAGCTTGGAGGGGATCCAGTTTCAGCCCCAGCATTTT. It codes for CASSLEGIQFQPQHF. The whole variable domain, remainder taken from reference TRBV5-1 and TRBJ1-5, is KAGVTQTPRYLIKTRGQQVTLSCSPISGHRSVSWYQQTPGQGLQFLFEYFSETQRNKGNFPGRFSGRQFSNSRSEMNVSTLELGDSALYLCASSLEGIQFQPQHFGDGTRLSIL.

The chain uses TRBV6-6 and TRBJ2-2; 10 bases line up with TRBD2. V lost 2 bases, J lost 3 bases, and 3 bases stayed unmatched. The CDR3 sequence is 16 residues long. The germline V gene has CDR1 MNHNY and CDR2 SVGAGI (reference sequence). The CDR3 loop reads CASSYKLAGDTGELFF. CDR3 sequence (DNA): TGTGCCAGCAGTTACAAGCTAGCGGGGGACACCGGGGAGCTGTTTTTT.

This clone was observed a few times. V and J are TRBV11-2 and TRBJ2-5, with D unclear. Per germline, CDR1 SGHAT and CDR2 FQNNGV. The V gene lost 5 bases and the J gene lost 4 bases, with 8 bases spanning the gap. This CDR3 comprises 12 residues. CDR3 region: CASSPDRETQYF. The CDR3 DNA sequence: TGTGCCAGCAGCCCAGATCGAGAGACCCAGTACTTC. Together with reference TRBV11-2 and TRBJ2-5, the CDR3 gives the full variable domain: EAGVAQSPRYKIIEKRQSVAFWCNPISGHATLYWYQQILGQGPKLLIQFQNNGVVDDSQLPKDRFSAERLKGVDSTLKIQPAKLEDSAVYLCASSPDRETQYFGPGTRLLVL.

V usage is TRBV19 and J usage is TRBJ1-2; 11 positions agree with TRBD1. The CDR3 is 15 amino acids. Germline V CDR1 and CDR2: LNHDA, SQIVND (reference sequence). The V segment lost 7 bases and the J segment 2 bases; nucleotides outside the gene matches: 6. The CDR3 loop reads CASIPGQGENYGYTF. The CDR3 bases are TGTGCCAGTATCCCGGGACAGGGGGAGAACTATGGCTACACCTTC.

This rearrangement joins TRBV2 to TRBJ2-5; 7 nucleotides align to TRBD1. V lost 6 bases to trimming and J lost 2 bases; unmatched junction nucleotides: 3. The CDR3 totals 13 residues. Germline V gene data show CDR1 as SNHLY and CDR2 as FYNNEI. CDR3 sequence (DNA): TGTGCCAGCAGGAGGGACAGTCAAGAGACCCAGTACTTC. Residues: CASRRDSQETQYF. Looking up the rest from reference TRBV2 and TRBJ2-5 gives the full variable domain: EPEVTQTPSHQVTQMGQEVILRCVPISNHLYFYWYRQILGQKVEFLVSFYNNEISEKSEIFDDQFSVERPDGSNFTLKIRSTKLEDSAMYFCASRRDSQETQYFGPGTRLLVL.

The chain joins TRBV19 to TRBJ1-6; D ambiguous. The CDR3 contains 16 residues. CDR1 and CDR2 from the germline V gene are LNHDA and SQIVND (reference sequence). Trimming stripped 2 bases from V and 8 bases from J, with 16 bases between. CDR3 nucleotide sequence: TGTGCCAGTAGTATAACGATTGGAGTTGTCGATTCACCCCTCCACTTT. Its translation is CASSITIGVVDSPLHF.

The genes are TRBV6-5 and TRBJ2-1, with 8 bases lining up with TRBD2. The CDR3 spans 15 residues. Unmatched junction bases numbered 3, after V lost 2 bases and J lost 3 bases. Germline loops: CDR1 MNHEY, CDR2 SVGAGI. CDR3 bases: TGTGCCAGCAGTTACGGGCGGGGGGTCTACAATGAGCAGTTCTTC. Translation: CASSYGRGVYNEQFF.

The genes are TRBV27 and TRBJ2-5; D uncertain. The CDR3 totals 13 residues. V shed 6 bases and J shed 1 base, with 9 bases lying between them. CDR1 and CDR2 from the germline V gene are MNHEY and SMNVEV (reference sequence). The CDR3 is CASRRQSQETQYF. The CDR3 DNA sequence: TGTGCCAGCAGAAGACAATCCCAAGAGACCCAGTACTTC.

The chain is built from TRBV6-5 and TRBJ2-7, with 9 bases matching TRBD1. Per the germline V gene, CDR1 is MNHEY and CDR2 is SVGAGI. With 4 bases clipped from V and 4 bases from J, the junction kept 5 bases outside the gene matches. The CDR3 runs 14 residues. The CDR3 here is CASSSDRGHYEQYF. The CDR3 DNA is TGTGCCAGCAGTTCGGACAGGGGCCATTACGAGCAGTACTTC.

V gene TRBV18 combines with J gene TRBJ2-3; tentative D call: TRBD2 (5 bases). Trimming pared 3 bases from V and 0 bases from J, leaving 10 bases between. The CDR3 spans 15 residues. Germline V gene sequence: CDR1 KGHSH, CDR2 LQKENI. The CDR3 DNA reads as TGTGCCAGCTCACCGAGACTACCTAGCACAGATACGCAGTATTTT. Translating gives CASSPRLPSTDTQYF.

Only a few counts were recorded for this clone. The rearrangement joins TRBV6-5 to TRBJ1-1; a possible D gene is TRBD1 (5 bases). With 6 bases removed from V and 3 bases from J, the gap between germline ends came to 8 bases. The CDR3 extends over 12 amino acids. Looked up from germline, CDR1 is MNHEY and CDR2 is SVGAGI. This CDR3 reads CASSQGYTEAFF. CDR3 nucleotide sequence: TGTGCCAGCAGCCAGGGCTACACTGAAGCTTTCTTT.

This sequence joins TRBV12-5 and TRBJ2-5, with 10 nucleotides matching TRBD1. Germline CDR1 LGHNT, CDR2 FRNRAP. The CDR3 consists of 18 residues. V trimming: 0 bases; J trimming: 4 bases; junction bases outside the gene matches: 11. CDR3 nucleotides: TGTGCTAGTGGTTTGGTACGGGACGGCCGACAGGGGGCAGAGACCCAGTACTTC. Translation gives CASGLVRDGRQGAETQYF.

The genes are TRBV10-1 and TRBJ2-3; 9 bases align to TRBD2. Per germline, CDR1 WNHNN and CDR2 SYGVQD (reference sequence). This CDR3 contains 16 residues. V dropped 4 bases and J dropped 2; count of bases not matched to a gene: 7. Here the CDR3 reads CASSASTSGFTDTQYF. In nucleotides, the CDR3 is TGCGCCAGCAGTGCATCTACTAGCGGGTTCACAGATACGCAGTATTTT.

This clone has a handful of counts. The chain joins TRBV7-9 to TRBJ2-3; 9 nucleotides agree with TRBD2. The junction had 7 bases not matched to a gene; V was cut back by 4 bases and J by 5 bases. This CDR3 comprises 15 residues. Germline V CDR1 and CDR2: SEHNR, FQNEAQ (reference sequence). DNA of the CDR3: TGTGCCAGCAGCTACCTAGCGGGGTCGGGAGATACGCAGTATTTT. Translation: CASSYLAGSGDTQYF. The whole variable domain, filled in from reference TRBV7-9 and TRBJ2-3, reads DTGVSQNPRHKITKRGQNVTFRCDPISEHNRLYWYRQTLGQGPEFLTYFQNEAQLEKSRLLSDRFSAERPKGSFSTLEIQRTEQGDSAMYLCASSYLAGSGDTQYFGPGTRLTVL.

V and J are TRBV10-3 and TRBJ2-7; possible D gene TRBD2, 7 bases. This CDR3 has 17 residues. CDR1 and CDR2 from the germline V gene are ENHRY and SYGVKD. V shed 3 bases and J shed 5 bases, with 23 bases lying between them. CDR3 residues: CAISEGFGQGTTHEQYF. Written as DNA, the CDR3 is TGTGCCATCAGTGAAGGGTTCGGTCAGGGGACTACCCACGAGCAGTACTTC.

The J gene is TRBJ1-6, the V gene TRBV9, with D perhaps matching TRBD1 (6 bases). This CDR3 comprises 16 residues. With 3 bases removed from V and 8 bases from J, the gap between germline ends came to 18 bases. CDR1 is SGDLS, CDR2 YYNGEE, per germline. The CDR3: CASSEGSQGVDSPLHF. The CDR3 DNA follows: TGTGCCAGCAGCGAGGGTTCACAGGGTGTTGATTCACCCCTCCACTTT.

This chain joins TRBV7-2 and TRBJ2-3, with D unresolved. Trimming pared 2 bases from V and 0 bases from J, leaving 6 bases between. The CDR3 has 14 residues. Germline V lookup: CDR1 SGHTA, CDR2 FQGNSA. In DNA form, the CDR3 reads TGTGCCAGCAGCTTAACAGCTAGCACAGATACGCAGTATTTT. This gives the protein CASSLTASTDTQYF.

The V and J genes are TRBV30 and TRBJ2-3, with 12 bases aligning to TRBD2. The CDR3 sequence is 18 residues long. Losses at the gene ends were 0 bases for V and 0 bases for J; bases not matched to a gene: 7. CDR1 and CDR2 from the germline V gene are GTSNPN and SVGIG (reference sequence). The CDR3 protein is CAWSVASGGAGSTDTQYF. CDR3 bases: TGTGCCTGGAGTGTAGCTAGCGGGGGGGCCGGTAGCACAGATACGCAGTATTTT.